This record concerns one TCR beta chain sequence. As for time point: after neoadjuvant nivolumab, at surgical resection. Cohort: HPV-negative, locally advanced oral cavity squamous cell carcinoma patients. Blood cells were analyzed directly, without culture or expansion. This record belongs to a study of neoadjuvant anti-PD-1 for oral cavity cancer. Looking at the study overall: Before surgery, most patients got three to four biweekly 3 mg/kg nivolumab doses.

TCRdb's table, derived via immunoSEQ multiplex PCR, lists solely in-frame clones and lacks some. The sample consists of about 9,800 clones, roughly 64% of them appearing once. V gave up 1 base and J gave up 6 bases; unmatched junction bases: 9. Germline CDR1 is MDHEN and CDR2 is SYDVKM. There are 15 residues in the CDR3. The sequence derives from a person between 35 and 79 years old with oral cavity squamous cell carcinoma. The sample was PBMCs, taken after nivolumab (anti-PD-1) treatment. The chain couples TRBV28 to TRBJ2-7, with 7 bases aligning to TRBD2. CDR3 nucleotide sequence: TGTGCCAGCAGTTTATTTAGCGGGCTCAAAAGCGAGCAGTACTTC. This sequence encodes CASSLFSGLKSEQYF.